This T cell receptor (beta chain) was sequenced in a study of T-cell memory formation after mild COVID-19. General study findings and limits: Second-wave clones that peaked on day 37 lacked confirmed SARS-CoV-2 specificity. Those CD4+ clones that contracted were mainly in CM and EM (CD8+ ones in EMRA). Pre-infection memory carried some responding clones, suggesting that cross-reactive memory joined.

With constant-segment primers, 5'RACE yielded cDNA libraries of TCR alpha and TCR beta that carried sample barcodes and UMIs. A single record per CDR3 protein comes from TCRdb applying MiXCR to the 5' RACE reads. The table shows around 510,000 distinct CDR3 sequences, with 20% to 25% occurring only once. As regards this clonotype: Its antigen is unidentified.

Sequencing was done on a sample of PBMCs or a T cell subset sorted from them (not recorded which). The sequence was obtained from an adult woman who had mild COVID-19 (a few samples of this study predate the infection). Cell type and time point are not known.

The CDR3 coding sequence is TGCAGCGTTGTTGCGGGAGTGGCCTACGAGCAGTACTTC. This translates into CSVVAGVAYEQYF. The chain carries TRBV29-1 and TRBJ2-7; 7 bases agree with TRBD2. The germline gives CDR1 SQVTM, CDR2 ANQGSEA. V gave up 4 bases and J gave up 2 bases; unmatched junction bases: 5. CDR3 size: 13 residues.